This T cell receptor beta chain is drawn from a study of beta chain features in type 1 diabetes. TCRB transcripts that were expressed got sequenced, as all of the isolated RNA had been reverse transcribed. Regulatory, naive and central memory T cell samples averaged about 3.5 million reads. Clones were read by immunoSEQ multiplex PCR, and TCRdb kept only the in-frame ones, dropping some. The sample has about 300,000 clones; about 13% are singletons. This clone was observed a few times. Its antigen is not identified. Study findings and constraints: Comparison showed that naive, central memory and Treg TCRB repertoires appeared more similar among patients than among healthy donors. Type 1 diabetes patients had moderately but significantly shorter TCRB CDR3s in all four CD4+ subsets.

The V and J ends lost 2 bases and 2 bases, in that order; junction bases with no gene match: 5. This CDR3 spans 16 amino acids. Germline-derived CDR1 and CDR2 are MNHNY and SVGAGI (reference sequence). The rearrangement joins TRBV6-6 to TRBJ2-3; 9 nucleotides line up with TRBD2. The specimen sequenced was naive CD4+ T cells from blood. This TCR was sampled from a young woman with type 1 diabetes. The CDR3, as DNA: TGTGCCAGCAGTTACGGAGTAGCGGGGGTCACAGATACGCAGTATTTT. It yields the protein CASSYGVAGVTDTQYF.